Following are 11 T cell receptor beta chains from one sample sequenced in a study of cytotoxic CD8 clonotypes in ibrutinib-treated CLL. TCRdb's table, derived via immunoSEQ multiplex PCR, lists solely in-frame clones and lacks some. The sample holds more than 300,000 clones, about 77% seen once. Material: PBMCs, obtained before ibrutinib treatment. The receptor source for this set is a human donor with chronic lymphocytic leukemia.

The CDR3 sequence: CASSVAGYNEQFF. The CDR3 DNA follows: TGTGCCAGCAGCGTAGCCGGCTACAATGAGCAGTTCTTC. The chain recombines TRBV9 with TRBJ2-1; D is undetermined. The CDR3 is 13 amino acids. CDR1 SGDLS and CDR2 YYNGEE come from the germline V gene. V was cut by 0 bases and J by 3 bases, with 4 bases left in between.

This chain links TRBV2 with TRBJ1-2, with D possibly matching TRBD1 (6 bases). Trimming took 4 bases from V and 3 from J, leaving 12 bases between them. From germline, CDR1 is SNHLY and CDR2 FYNNEI. This CDR3 is 14 amino acids long. This chain's CDR3 is CASSVDRRYYGYTF. DNA for the CDR3: TGTGCCAGCAGTGTCGACAGGCGGTACTATGGCTACACCTTC.

This clone has just a few counts. The gene calls are TRBV27 and TRBJ2-1, with D uncertain. Germline CDR1 MNHEY, CDR2 SMNVEV (reference sequence). V gave up 8 bases and J gave up 0 bases, with 14 bases separating them. The CDR3 runs 15 residues. Written as DNA, the CDR3 is TGTGCCAGCCAGCCCTCCTACGACTCCTACAATGAGCAGTTCTTC. Its translation is CASQPSYDSYNEQFF.

V is TRBV28 and J is TRBJ2-1; D gene uncertain. Trimming took 3 bases from V and 4 from J, leaving 4 bases between them. This CDR3 is 12 amino acids long. Germline CDR1 is MDHEN and CDR2 is SYDVKM. CDR3 nucleotide sequence: TGTGCCAGCAGTTTTGAGTACAATGAGCAGTTCTTC. It encodes CASSFEYNEQFF.

This clone has more than one count but fewer than ten. J is TRBJ2-7 and V is TRBV27; 12 bases fit TRBD1. In germline, CDR1 is MNHEY, CDR2 SMNVEV (reference sequence). After removal of 8 bases from V and 4 bases from J, the junction contained 6 bases not matched to a gene. CDR3 length equals 14 residues. The CDR3 sequence is CASGDRGPKYEQYF. The CDR3 DNA follows: TGTGCCAGCGGGGACAGGGGGCCGAAGTACGAGCAGTACTTC.

The gene calls are TRBV4-1 and TRBJ1-5; unclear D gene. Germline V CDR1 and CDR2: MGHRA, YSYEKL. This CDR3 has 13 amino acids. V was pared by 8 bases and J by 5 bases, with 13 bases between. DNA for the CDR3: TGCGCCAGCTCGGAGAGGGAACATCAGCCCCAGCATTTT. Translating it yields CASSEREHQPQHF.

The chain employs TRBV27 and TRBJ2-3, with a possible D match to TRBD2 (6 bases). The CDR3 loop spans 13 amino acids. The germline V gene has CDR1 MNHEY and CDR2 SMNVEV (reference sequence). The ends were cut back, 6 bases at V and 1 base at J, with 8 bases in the middle. The DNA for the CDR3 is TGTGCCAGCAGGAGGAGGGGCACAGATACGCAGTATTTT. Protein: CASRRRGTDTQYF.

The V and J genes are TRBV5-4 and TRBJ2-7; D not resolved. V dropped 0 bases and J dropped 3 bases, with 4 bases sitting between them. The CDR3 is 12 residues long. Germline loops: CDR1 SGHNT, CDR2 YYREEE (reference sequence). CDR3: CASSLDRYEQYF. The CDR3 coding sequence is TGTGCCAGCAGCTTGGACCGCTACGAGCAGTACTTC. Supplemented by reference TRBV5-4 and TRBJ2-7, the full variable domain reads ETGVTQSPTHLIKTRGQQVTLRCSSQSGHNTVSWYQQALGQGPQFIFQYYREEENGRGNFPPRFSGLQFPNYSSELNVNALELDDSALYLCASSLDRYEQYFGPGTRLTVT.

This chain connects TRBV30 to TRBJ1-5; D may be TRBD1 (6 bases). The CDR3 totals 16 residues. Trimming took 4 bases from V and 0 from J, leaving 16 bases between them. Germline lookup yields CDR1 GTSNPN and CDR2 SVGIG (reference sequence). This CDR3 is CAWTRGSGASNQPQHF. CDR3 nucleotides: TGTGCCTGGACCCGAGGTTCAGGGGCTAGCAATCAGCCCCAGCATTTT.

The rearrangement joins TRBV25-1 to TRBJ2-1; no clear D gene. From germline, CDR1 is MGHDK and CDR2 SYGVNS. V lost 1 base and J lost 2, with 6 bases in between. This CDR3 has 14 residues. This chain's CDR3 is CASSEFITYNEQFF. The DNA for the CDR3 is TGTGCCAGCAGTGAATTTATTACCTACAATGAGCAGTTCTTC.

This clone was seen more than once but under ten times. The chain uses TRBV5-1 and TRBJ2-6, with D unclear. Trimming took 2 bases from V and 0 from J, leaving 3 bases between them. This CDR3 spans 14 amino acids. Germline CDR1 reads SGHRS; CDR2 reads YFSETQ. CDR3: CASSFNSGANVLTF. The CDR3 coding sequence is TGCGCCAGCAGCTTCAACTCTGGGGCCAACGTCCTGACTTTC.